Presented here are 9 T cell receptor beta chains from one specimen sequenced in a study of glioma-infiltrating T cells after dendritic cell vaccination. TCRdb keeps only in-frame clones here, not all; method: immunoSEQ multiplex PCR. The sample records 65,000 to 90,000 clones, over 75% being singletons. This material consisted of blood, taken before dendritic cell vaccination. These receptors all come from a human donor with glioblastoma.

V gene TRBV14 combines with J gene TRBJ1-2, with 7 bases aligning to TRBD1. Germline CDR1 and CDR2: SGHDN and FVKESK. The CDR3 length is 13 residues. The V segment lost 4 bases and the J segment 3 bases; nucleotides outside the gene matches: 2. CDR3 bases: TGTGCCAGCAGCCCCGACAGGGACTATGGCTACACCTTC. Translating gives CASSPDRDYGYTF.

The chain uses TRBV5-1 and TRBJ2-3; TRBD1 agrees at 8 bases. CDR3 length: 17 amino acids. CDR1 is SGHRS, CDR2 YFSETQ, per germline. V trimming: 4 bases; J trimming: 0 bases; junction bases outside the gene matches: 10. The CDR3 loop reads CASSQNPQGASTDTQYF. CDR3 coding DNA: TGCGCCAGCAGCCAAAACCCGCAGGGGGCGAGCACAGATACGCAGTATTTT.

The chain employs TRBV7-9 and TRBJ1-4; 10 nucleotides match TRBD1. The ends lost 1 base at V and 8 bases at J; junction bases unmatched: 1. This CDR3 is 14 amino acids long. Germline assignment: CDR1 SEHNR and CDR2 FQNEAQ (reference sequence). The DNA for the CDR3 is TGTGCCAGCAGCTTAGAGGGACAGGGGGAAAAACTGTTTTTT. It specifies CASSLEGQGEKLFF.

This clone was recorded once. This chain connects TRBV2 to TRBJ2-5; D gene uncertain. The CDR3 loop spans 11 amino acids. The ends were cut back, 6 bases at V and 4 bases at J, with 6 bases in the middle. Looked up from germline, CDR1 is SNHLY and CDR2 is FYNNEI. The DNA of the CDR3 is TGTGCCAGCAGAATCAGAGAGACCCAGTACTTC. Amino acids: CASRIRETQYF.

This clone was picked up one time. The genes are TRBV5-1 and TRBJ2-1; 12 bases agree with TRBD1. V was clipped by 3 bases and J by 0 bases; unmatched bases: 1. From germline, CDR1 is SGHRS and CDR2 YFSETQ. CDR3 length: 16 amino acids. The CDR3 sequence is CASSWDRGLSYNEQFF. As DNA, the CDR3 is TGCGCCAGCAGCTGGGACAGGGGGCTCTCCTACAATGAGCAGTTCTTC.

V is TRBV19 and J is TRBJ2-1, with D unresolved. Trimming pared 3 bases from V and 9 bases from J, leaving 12 bases between. This CDR3 is 13 amino acids long. Germline V gene data show CDR1 as LNHDA and CDR2 as SQIVND (reference sequence). The CDR3 here is CASSMWSEAEQFF. The DNA for the CDR3 is TGTGCCAGTAGTATGTGGTCCGAGGCTGAGCAGTTCTTC.

The gene calls are TRBV4-1 and TRBJ2-3; D perhaps matches TRBD1 (6 bases). CDR3 size: 18 residues. Germline V CDR1 and CDR2: MGHRA, YSYEKL. The V end lost 0 bases, the J end lost 1 base, and 17 bases lay between the germline ends. The CDR3 region has the DNA TGCGCCAGCAGCCAAGATTATCGGGGAGAGGGGGGCACAGATACGCAGTATTTT. Encoded protein: CASSQDYRGEGGTDTQYF.

CDR3 DNA sequence: TGTGCCAGTAGTGTGGACAGGGAGGGTGAGCAGTTCTTC. This codes for CASSVDREGEQFF. The rearrangement links TRBV19 to TRBJ2-1, with D maybe TRBD1 (8 bases). Germline V CDR1 and CDR2: LNHDA, SQIVND (reference sequence). V was trimmed by 5 bases and J by 9 bases, leaving 14 bases between them. CDR3 length: 13 amino acids. Drawing the rest from reference TRBV19 and TRBJ2-1, the complete variable domain is DGGITQSPKYLFRKEGQNVTLSCEQNLNHDAMYWYRQDPGQGLRLIYYSQIVNDFQKGDIAEGYSVSREKKESFPLTVTSAQKNPTAFYLCASSVDREGEQFFGPGTRLTVL.

The chain combines TRBV2 with TRBJ2-1; 10 bases align to TRBD1. The V gene's germline CDR1 is SNHLY and CDR2 FYNNEI. This CDR3 has 15 residues. V gave up 3 bases and J gave up 8 bases; unmatched junction bases: 7. In nucleotides, the CDR3 is TGTGCCAGCAGTGAGGGGACAGGGGATCTGGATGAGCAGTTCTTC. Its translation is CASSEGTGDLDEQFF.